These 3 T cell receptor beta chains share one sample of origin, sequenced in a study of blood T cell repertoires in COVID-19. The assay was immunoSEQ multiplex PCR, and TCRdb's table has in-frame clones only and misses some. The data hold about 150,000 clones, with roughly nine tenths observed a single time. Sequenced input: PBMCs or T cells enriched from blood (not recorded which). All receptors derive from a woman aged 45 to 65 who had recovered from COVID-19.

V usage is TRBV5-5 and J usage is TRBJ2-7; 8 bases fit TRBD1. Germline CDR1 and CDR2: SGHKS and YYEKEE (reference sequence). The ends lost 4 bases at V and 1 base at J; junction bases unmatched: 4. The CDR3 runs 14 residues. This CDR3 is CASSRQGSSYEQYF. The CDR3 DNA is TGTGCCAGCAGCCGACAGGGGTCGTCCTACGAGCAGTACTTC. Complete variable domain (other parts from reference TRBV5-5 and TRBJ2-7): DAGVTQSPTHLIKTRGQQVTLRCSPISGHKSVSWYQQVLGQGPQFIFQYYEKEERGRGNFPDRFSARQFPNYSSELNVNALLLGDSALYLCASSRQGSSYEQYFGPGTRLTVT.

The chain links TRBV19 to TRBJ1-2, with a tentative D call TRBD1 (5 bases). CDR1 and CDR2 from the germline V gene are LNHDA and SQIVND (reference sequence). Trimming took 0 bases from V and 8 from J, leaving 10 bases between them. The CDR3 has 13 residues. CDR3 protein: CASSIDLDTGYTF. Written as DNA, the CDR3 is TGTGCCAGTAGTATAGATCTGGACACGGGCTACACCTTC.

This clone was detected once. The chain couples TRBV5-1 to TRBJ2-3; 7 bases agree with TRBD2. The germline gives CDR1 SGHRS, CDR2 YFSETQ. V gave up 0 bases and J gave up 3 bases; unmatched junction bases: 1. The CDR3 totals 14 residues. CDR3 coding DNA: TGCGCCAGCAGCTTGGCTAGCGGAACAGATACGCAGTATTTT. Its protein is CASSLASGTDTQYF.